This section outlines one TCR beta chain sequence together with its context. Antigen unknown. The germline V and J ends were trimmed by 0 bases and 2 bases, with 8 bases remaining between them. From germline, CDR1 is SGDLS and CDR2 YYNGEE. This CDR3 is 15 amino acids long. The data are from a study of T cell responses to AZD1222 COVID-19 vaccine. Study-wide results and caveats: In a largely white British group with more females than males, clonal diversity was possibly underestimated. Regions 160-218 and 743-854 held dominance among vaccine-associated CD4 TCRs, which spanned spike. Baseline seropositives among AZD1222 recipients totaled only five to seven.

Libraries were prepared by immunoSEQ multiplex PCR; TCRdb keeps only in-frame clonotypes and omits some of them. The sample holds some 150,000 clones, around 85% seen once. The TCR comes from an adult who had recovered from COVID-19. This sequence joins TRBV9 and TRBJ2-2; no clear D gene. The source material was peripheral blood, sampled after recovery from COVID-19. CDR3 amino acids: CASSVAPGNTGELFF. The CDR3 DNA is TGTGCCAGCAGCGTAGCCCCAGGAAACACCGGGGAGCTGTTTTTT. Based on the CDR3 plus reference TRBV9 and TRBJ2-2, the full variable domain is DSGVTQTPKHLITATGQRVTLRCSPRSGDLSVYWYQQSLDQGLQFLIQYYNGEERAKGNILERFSAQQFPDLHSELNLSSLELGDSALYFCASSVAPGNTGELFFGEGSRLTVL.